Sequencing of this T cell receptor beta chain was carried out in a study of low-dose radiotherapy and immunotherapy resistance in tumors. Time point reported: before trial treatment. TRAV and TRBV primers primed cDNA for both TCRalpha and TCRbeta. Amplification, which lasted around 20 PCR cycles, used a constant-region primer and V-primer adapter to amplify TCRs. TCRdb re-analysed the reads in MiXCR, keeping a single row per CDR3 protein. Altogether fewer than 90,000 distinct CDR3 sequences are present, less than 35% being singletons, with the ten largest covering around 10%. This clonotype has a count of ten or more. V shed 8 bases and J 4 bases; nucleotides not matched to a gene: 6. The CDR3 is 14 residues long. The germline CDR1 and CDR2 sequences are SNHLY and FYNNEI.

The sample was PBMCs, taken before treatment. The sequence was obtained from a female donor with ovarian cancer. V usage is TRBV2 and J usage is TRBJ2-4, with 9 bases fitting TRBD1. CDR3 amino acids: CASWGQGGKNIQYF. For the CDR3, the DNA is TGTGCCAGCTGGGGACAGGGAGGGAAAAACATTCAGTACTTC.